This T cell receptor beta chain derives from a study of blood T cells in healthy people across ages. A second roughly 6 to 12 cycle PCR used barcoded and J-beta primers. MiXCR was run by TCRdb on the 5' RACE reads, yielding one entry per CDR3 protein. Seen here are over a million distinct CDR3 sequences, 40% to 45% observed once, and the top ten hold 15% to 20%. The CDR3 runs to 13 residues. Germline-derived CDR1 and CDR2 are MNHNY and SVGAGI (reference sequence). The germline V and J ends were trimmed by 6 bases and 5 bases, with 14 bases remaining between them. The chain links TRBV6-6 to TRBJ2-7; D tentatively reads TRBD1 or TRBD2 (5 bases each). The clonotype comes from a woman aged 60-75 years in good health. Sequencing was done on a sample of blood. This CDR3 is CASRDMEVHEQYF. The CDR3 coding sequence is TGTGCCAGCAGGGACATGGAGGTCCACGAGCAGTACTTC.